This T cell receptor beta chain is drawn from a study of T-cell reconstitution after alpha-beta-depleted transplantation in children. Study results and limitations: As was reported, about two months after transplant, alpha-beta T cells came from several hundred expanded graft clones. From newly produced T cells came most of the T-cell counts and diversity one year after transplant. Diversity of TCRbeta at day 60 was high in some patients, arising from surviving recipient T cells and thymic progenitors.

For TCRbeta, the library was prepared with unique molecular identifiers. A single record per CDR3 protein comes from TCRdb applying MiXCR to the PCR reads. The table has 550,000 to 800,000 distinct CDR3 sequences, roughly 13% seen once. In germline, CDR1 is SNHLY, CDR2 FYNNEI. V lost 6 bases, J lost 4 bases, and 5 bases stayed unmatched. The CDR3 consists of 14 residues. In regard to this clonotype: The antigen is undetermined.

This material consisted of PBMCs, taken before TCRalphabeta/CD19-depleted stem cell transplant. The clonotype originates from a girl aged 2-10 years with congenital amegakaryocytic thrombocytopenia, due to receive a stem cell transplant. The V and J genes are TRBV2 and TRBJ2-1; the match to TRBD2 covers 8 bases. The CDR3 DNA is TGTGCCAGCAGGGCTAGCGGGTGTTACAATGAGCAGTTCTTC. The encoded protein is CASRASGCYNEQFF.